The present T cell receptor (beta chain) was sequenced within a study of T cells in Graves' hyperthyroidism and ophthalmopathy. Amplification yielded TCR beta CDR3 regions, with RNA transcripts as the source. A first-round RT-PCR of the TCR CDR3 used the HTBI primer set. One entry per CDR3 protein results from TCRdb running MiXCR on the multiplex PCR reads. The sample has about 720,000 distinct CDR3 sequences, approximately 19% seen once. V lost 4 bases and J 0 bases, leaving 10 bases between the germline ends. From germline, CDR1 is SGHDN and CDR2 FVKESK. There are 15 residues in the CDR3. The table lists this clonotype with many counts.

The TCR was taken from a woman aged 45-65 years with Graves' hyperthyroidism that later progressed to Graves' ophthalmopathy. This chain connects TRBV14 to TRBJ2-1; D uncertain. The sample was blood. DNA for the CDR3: TGTGCCAGCAGCCTAGGGTGGAGCTCCTACAATGAGCAGTTCTTC. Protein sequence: CASSLGWSSYNEQFF.